The source of this T cell receptor beta chain is a study of blood T cell repertoires in COVID-19 (dated by TCRdb to the early 2020s). For context, the study as a whole: Collaborator samples came from the United States, Italy and Spain and covered acute and convalescent phases of COVID-19. Deeply sampled blood TCRbeta repertoires from subjects exposed to, actively infected with, or recovered from COVID-19 were included in the dataset. The repertoires were released in a freely available public database intended as a resource for research on the immune response to SARS-CoV-2. Where available, HLA class I and class II types were obtained from metadata supplied by the sample provider rather than from assay-based typing. The samples were drawn from two sources: the first 160 participants of the ongoing ImmuneRACE study, and about 1,300 subjects contributed by 6 global collaborators. The prospective study material was composed of cDNA or gDNA derived from T cells, B-cell-depleted T cells, or PBMCs. Nearly every sample came with metadata listing a de-identified subject ID, COVID-19 status, age in years and sex. Results the study describes overall, beyond this receptor: Clinical and demographic metadata were provided uncurated, with the amount varying by source and participant.

The immunoSEQ Assay, a bias-controlled multiplex PCR, was used to amplify TCRbeta CDR3 regions from genomic DNA. As for the original processing: Nucleated cell counts per sample were estimated from amplification of reference gene primers within the assay. To quantify the absolute abundance of each unique TCRbeta CDR3 rearrangement, sequence reads were collapsed and filtered. For each sample, productive Simpson clonality was calculated by taking the square root of Simpson's diversity index across productive rearrangements. The table was pulled from immuneACCESS by TCRdb, which kept in-frame rearrangements only. Such tables lose some clones; where checked, under half of the loss comes from unresolved V genes, and the rest has no known cause. V, J and clone size reflect that table, while D and trimming were determined from the DNA. This sample gives 45,000 to 60,000 clones in total; 85% to 95% of them show up just once. The leading ten clones occupy less than 4% of the sample.

The CDR3 measures 13 amino acids from cysteine to phenylalanine. The sequence is cut down to CDR3 DNA, 39 bases in frame from base 1. The germline V gene gives CDR1 as SGHDN and CDR2 as FVKESK. The germline ends are 9 bases apart after V is trimmed by 0 bases and J by 7 bases. Collaborating institutions collected whole blood in K2EDTA tubes following their own protocols. For TCRbeta analysis, collaborators shipped samples in one of three forms: frozen whole blood, isolated PBMCs, or DNA extracted from either of those sample types. With respect to this clone: This receptor's antigen is unknown. No qualities accompany the bases; no much larger clone lies one base away.

The clonotype originates from a man between 45 and 60 years old with acute or convalescent COVID-19. What was sequenced was peripheral blood. In this chain, TRBV14 is recombined with TRBJ1-1, with no confidently assigned D gene. In nucleotides, the sequence is TGTGCCAGCAGCCAAGATAAGAGGATTGAAGCTTTCTTT. Translated, this is CASSQDKRIEAFF. Extended through the reference TRBV14 and TRBJ1-1 proteins, this CDR3 yields the full variable domain: EAGVTQFPSHSVIEKGQTVTLRCDPISGHDNLYWYRRVMGKEIKFLLHFVKESKQDESGMPNNRFLAERTGGTYSTLKVQPAELEDSGVYFCASSQDKRIEAFFGQGTRLTVV.